This entry lists 10 T cell receptor beta chains sequenced from one sample in a study of chemoradiotherapy in HPV16-positive cancers. The repertoire was sequenced with immunoSEQ multiplex PCR; TCRdb's copy has only in-frame clones and lacks some. The table lists fewer than 6,000 clones, around three quarters of them singletons. The sequences come from tumor tissue, collected from a patient who underwent chemoradiotherapy. The receptors shown here come from a human donor with HPV-associated anogenital cancer.

This clone was seen only a few times. This rearrangement joins TRBV9 to TRBJ2-3, with D perhaps matching TRBD1 or TRBD2 (6 bases each). Germline V CDR1 and CDR2: SGDLS, YYNGEE. Trimming stripped 0 bases from V and 0 bases from J, with 14 bases between. This CDR3 has 17 residues. The DNA of the CDR3 is TGTGCCAGCAGCGTAGCGGGGGCCGACCTGAGCACAGATACGCAGTATTTT. This gives the protein CASSVAGADLSTDTQYF.

The chain is built from TRBV5-1 and TRBJ2-3; 11 bases are a match to TRBD2. The V gene's germline CDR1 is SGHRS and CDR2 YFSETQ. This CDR3 is built from 16 residues. After removal of 4 bases from V and 4 bases from J, the junction contained 8 bases not matched to a gene. This chain's CDR3 is CASSLKVLAGADTQYF. In DNA, the CDR3 is TGCGCCAGCAGCCTAAAGGTACTAGCGGGAGCAGATACGCAGTATTTT.

For the CDR3, the DNA is TGTGCCAGCAGCCCCGGGACACCAAACACTGAAGCTTTCTTT. Amino acid sequence: CASSPGTPNTEAFF. The chain combines TRBV9 with TRBJ1-1; a weak D match, TRBD1 (6 bases). CDR1 is SGDLS, CDR2 YYNGEE, per germline. Between the trimmed V and J ends, which lost 4 bases and 2 bases, there was a span of 12 bases. This CDR3 has 14 amino acids.

The rearrangement uses TRBV7-2 and TRBJ2-1; D is tentatively TRBD1 or TRBD2 (5 bases each). From germline, CDR1 is SGHTA and CDR2 FQGNSA. The CDR3 consists of 14 residues. V was shortened by 10 bases and J by 10 bases, with 23 bases between the two germline ends. For the CDR3, the DNA is TGTGCCACCCAACGGGACGGCACTTTCCGGGAGCAGTTCTTC. This codes for CATQRDGTFREQFF.

J is TRBJ2-6 and V is TRBV9, with 13 bases lining up with TRBD2. This CDR3 comprises 17 residues. V was pared by 3 bases and J by 3 bases, with 3 bases of the junction left unmatched. Germline assignment: CDR1 SGDLS and CDR2 YYNGEE. The CDR3 region is CASSAGLAGVGANVLTF. Written as DNA, the CDR3 is TGTGCCAGCAGCGCCGGACTAGCGGGAGTTGGGGCCAACGTCCTGACTTTC.

The chain couples TRBV7-3 to TRBJ2-2; D might be TRBD1 (5 bases). Germline CDR1 reads SGHTA; CDR2 reads FQGTGA. The V gene lost 5 bases and the J gene lost 1 base, with 14 bases spanning the gap. The CDR3 has 16 residues. CDR3: CASSPGRAQNTGELFF. In DNA, the CDR3 is TGTGCCAGCAGCCCAGGCAGGGCTCAGAACACCGGGGAGCTGTTTTTT.

The chain recombines TRBV10-3 with TRBJ2-7; TRBD1 might be the D (6 bases). The V gene's germline CDR1 is ENHRY and CDR2 SYGVKD. The CDR3 length is 14 residues. V dropped 4 bases and J dropped 9 bases, with 19 bases sitting between them. DNA for the CDR3: TGTGCCATCAGTGGCGAAGCGACAGGCCTAGGGCAGTACTTC. Protein product: CAISGEATGLGQYF.

V gene TRBV6-6 combines with J gene TRBJ1-5; D perhaps matches TRBD1 (5 bases). The CDR3 is 12 residues long. CDR1 and CDR2 (germline): MNHNY, SVGAGI (reference sequence). V was shortened by 7 bases and J by 5 bases, with 9 bases between the two germline ends. The DNA of the CDR3 is TGTGCCAGCACGGCGGGGGATCAGCCCCAGCATTTT. Translation: CASTAGDQPQHF.

The V gene is TRBV7-9, the J gene TRBJ1-5; D is ambiguous. V was trimmed by 1 base and J by 12 bases, leaving 10 bases between them. There are 12 residues in the CDR3. Germline values: CDR1 SEHNR, CDR2 FQNEAQ (reference sequence). The CDR3, as DNA: TGTGCCAGCAGCTTAGAAGTTGGCAACCAGCATTTT. Protein sequence: CASSLEVGNQHF.

The chain has TRBV6-6 and TRBJ2-7, with a possible D match to TRBD2 (6 bases). Germline V gene data show CDR1 as MNHNY and CDR2 as SVGAGI (reference sequence). This CDR3 has 14 residues. Deletions cut 3 bases from V and 1 base from J, with 10 bases between. Written as DNA, the CDR3 is TGTGCCAGCAGTTATCCGGGGGTTTCCTACGAGCAGTACTTC. Protein: CASSYPGVSYEQYF.